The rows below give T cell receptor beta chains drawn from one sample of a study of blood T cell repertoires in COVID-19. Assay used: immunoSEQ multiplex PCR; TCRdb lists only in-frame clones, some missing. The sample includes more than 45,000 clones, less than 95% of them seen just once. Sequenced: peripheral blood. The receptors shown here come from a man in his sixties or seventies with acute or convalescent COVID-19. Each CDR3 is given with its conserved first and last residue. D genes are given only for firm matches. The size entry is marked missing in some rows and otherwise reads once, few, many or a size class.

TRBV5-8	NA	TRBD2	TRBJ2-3	TGTGCCAGCCTAGCGGGGGGGTATCGTAGCACAGATACGCAGTATTTT	CASLAGGYRSTDTQYF
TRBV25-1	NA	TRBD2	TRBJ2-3	TGTGCCAGCAGTGGGGGACTAGCGGGGGTTGAAGATACGCAGTATTTT	CASSGGLAGVEDTQYF
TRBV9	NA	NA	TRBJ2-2	TGTGCCAGCAGCCCGCGTCCCAGCGCGAACACCGGGGAGCTGTTTTTT	CASSPRPSANTGELFF
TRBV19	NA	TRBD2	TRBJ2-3	TGTGCCAGTAGTTGGAGACTAGCGGGGGGGATAGATACGCAGTATTTT	CASSWRLAGGIDTQYF
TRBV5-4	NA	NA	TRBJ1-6	TGTGCCAGCAGCTTGGAGGGAGGGGTCAATTCACCCCTCCACTTT	CASSLEGGVNSPLHF
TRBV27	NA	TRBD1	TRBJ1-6	TGTGCCAGCAGCATGGGACAGCCTTTCAATAATTCACCCCTCCACTTT	CASSMGQPFNNSPLHF
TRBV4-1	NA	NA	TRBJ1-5	TGCGCCAGCAGCCAAGATTGGGGGGGAAATCAGCCCCAGCATTTT	CASSQDWGGNQPQHF
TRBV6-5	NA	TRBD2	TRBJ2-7	TGTGCCAGCGGTAGGACTAGCAACTACGAGCAGTACTTC	CASGRTSNYEQYF
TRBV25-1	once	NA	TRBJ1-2	TGTGCCAGCAGTTGGCAGGGTTCGCTGGGCTACACCTTC	CASSWQGSLGYTF
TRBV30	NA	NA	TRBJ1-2	TGTGCCTGGATAGGGGCAGATGGCTACACCTTC	CAWIGADGYTF
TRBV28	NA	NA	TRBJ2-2	TGTGCCAGCAGTACAACAGGGAAGAACACCGGGGAGCTGTTTTTT	CASSTTGKNTGELFF
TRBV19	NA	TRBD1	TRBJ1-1	TGTGCCAGTAGTTTACGAGGACAGGAGATGAACACTGAAGCTTTCTTT	CASSLRGQEMNTEAFF
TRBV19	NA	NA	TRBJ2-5	TGTGCCAGTAGTATAGGGTGGGGGGAATTCCAAGAGACCCAGTACTTC	CASSIGWGEFQETQYF
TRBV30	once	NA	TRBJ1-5	TGTGCCTGGGCAGGGTCTAGCAATCAGCCCCAGCATTTT	CAWAGSSNQPQHF
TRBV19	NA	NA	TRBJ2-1	TGTGCCAGTAGTATCATCAGGGGCAATGAGCAGTTCTTC	CASSIIRGNEQFF
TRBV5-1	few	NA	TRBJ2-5	TGCGCCAGCAGCTTGGGAGGAGGGCGGGGCAGCCAAGAGACCCAGTACTTC	CASSLGGGRGSQETQYF
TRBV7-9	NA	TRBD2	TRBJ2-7	TGTGCCAGCAGTTCGGGACTAGGGGAATTCTACGAGCAGTACTTC	CASSSGLGEFYEQYF
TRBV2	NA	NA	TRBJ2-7	TGTGCCAGCAGTGAAGACAGCCACCGCTCCTACGAGCAGTACTTC	CASSEDSHRSYEQYF
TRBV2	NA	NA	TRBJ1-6	TGTGCCAGCAGTGAGGGCGTCGGGAGACCCCTCCACTTT	CASSEGVGRPLHF
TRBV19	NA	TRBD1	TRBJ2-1	TGTGCCAGTTTTAGTCAGGGGGTAAGCTCCTACAATGAGCAGTTCTTC	CASFSQGVSSYNEQFF
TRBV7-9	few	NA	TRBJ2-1	TGTGCCAGCAGCTTAGTCGTGGGGGGAGAGCAGTTCTTC	CASSLVVGGEQFF
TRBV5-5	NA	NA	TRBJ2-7	TGTGCCAGCAGCTTGGCCCAGGGCTCCTTTTCTAGTCGGTCCTACGAGCAGTACTTC	CASSLAQGSFSSRSYEQYF
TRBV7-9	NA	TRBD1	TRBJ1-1	TGTGCCAGCAGCCCCCGGGACAGCCAGAACACTGAAGCTTTCTTT	CASSPRDSQNTEAFF
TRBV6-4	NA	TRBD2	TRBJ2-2	TGTGCCAGCAGTCCTCGGGGGGAGAACACCGGGGAGCTGTTTTTT	CASSPRGENTGELFF
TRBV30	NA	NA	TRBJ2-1	TGTGCCTGGCAAGGGGTCCAGTCCTACAATGAGCAGTTCTTC	CAWQGVQSYNEQFF
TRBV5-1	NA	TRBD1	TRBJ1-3	TGCGCCAGCAGCATCGGACAGGGCGGCAGAAACACCATATATTTT	CASSIGQGGRNTIYF
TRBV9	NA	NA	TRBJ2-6	TGTGCCACCAGTACAGGCTCTGGGGCCAACGTCCTGACTTTC	CATSTGSGANVLTF
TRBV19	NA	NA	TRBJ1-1	TGTGCCAGTAGTCCGACAGTAAGGACTGAAGCTTTCTTT	CASSPTVRTEAFF
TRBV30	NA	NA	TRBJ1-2	TGTGCCTGGAGTGTACCTCAAGGGGCGAGAAACTATGGCTACACCTTC	CAWSVPQGARNYGYTF
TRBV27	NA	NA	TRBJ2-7	TGTGCCAGCCGCAGGGGGGCCTCCTACGAGCAGTACTTC	CASRRGASYEQYF
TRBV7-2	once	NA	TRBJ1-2	TGTGCCAGCAGCCCACGGGGTACAATCCGCTATGGCTACACCTTC	CASSPRGTIRYGYTF
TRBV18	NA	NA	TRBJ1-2	TGTGCCAGCTCACCAGGGACTGCGGGGTATGGCTACACCTTC	CASSPGTAGYGYTF
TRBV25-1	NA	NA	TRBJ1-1	TGTGCCAGCAGTGGCCCTCAGTCGGGGGCTGAAGCTTTCTTT	CASSGPQSGAEAFF
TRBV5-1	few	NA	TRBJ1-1	TGCGCCAGCAGCCCACCGCCCGGGGGGGCTGAAGCTTTCTTT	CASSPPPGGAEAFF
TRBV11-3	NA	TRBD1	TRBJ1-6	TGTGCCACCAGGGGGACAAAGAATTCACCCCTCCACTTT	CATRGTKNSPLHF
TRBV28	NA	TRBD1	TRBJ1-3	TGTGCCAGCAGACGAGACAGGGTATCTGGAAACACCATATATTTT	CASRRDRVSGNTIYF
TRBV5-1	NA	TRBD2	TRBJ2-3	TGCGCCAGCAGCTTTCGTAGCGGGAACACAGATACGCAGTATTTT	CASSFRSGNTDTQYF
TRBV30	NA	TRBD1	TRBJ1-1	TGTGCCTGGAGGGGCCCAGGGACAGGCCTATGGAACACTGAAGCTTTCTTT	CAWRGPGTGLWNTEAFF
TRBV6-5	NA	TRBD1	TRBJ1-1	TGTGCCGCCCTACCCCGGACAGGGGGTTCAGCTTTCTTT	CAALPRTGGSAFF
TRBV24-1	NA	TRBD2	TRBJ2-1	TGTGCCACCAGTGATCCCCGACTAGCGGGGGTGAGTGAGCAGTTCTTC	CATSDPRLAGVSEQFF
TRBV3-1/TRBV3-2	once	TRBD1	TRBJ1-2	TGTGCCAGCAGCCCGACAGGGATAGGTACGGGCGGCTACACCTTC	CASSPTGIGTGGYTF
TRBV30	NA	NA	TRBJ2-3	TGTGCCTGGAGTGAGGGTAGCGCGAGCACAGATACGCAGTATTTT	CAWSEGSASTDTQYF
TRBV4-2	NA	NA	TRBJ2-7	TGTGCCAGCAGCCAAGAGGTCAGGGTCGACGAGCAGTACTTC	CASSQEVRVDEQYF
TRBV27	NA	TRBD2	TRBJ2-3	TGTGCCAGCAGTTTAGTAGCGGGGAGCCTCACAGATACGCAGTATTTT	CASSLVAGSLTDTQYF
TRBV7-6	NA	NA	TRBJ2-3	TGTGCCAGCAGCTTAGCGTACAGGGAGCTCGCAGATACGCAGTATTTT	CASSLAYRELADTQYF
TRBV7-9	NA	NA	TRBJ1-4	TGTGCCAGCAGCTTAGAGCCAAGTGAAAAACTGTTTTTT	CASSLEPSEKLFF
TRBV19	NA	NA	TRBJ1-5	TGTGCCAGTAGTACCCGGGGGAATAGCAATCAGCCCCAGCATTTT	CASSTRGNSNQPQHF
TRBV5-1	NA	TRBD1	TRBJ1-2	TGCGCCAGCAGCCAGACAGGGGGTGGGTATGGCTACACCTTC	CASSQTGGGYGYTF
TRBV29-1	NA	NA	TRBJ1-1	TGCAGCGCCAGAATTAGCCTTACTCCGGACACTGAAGCTTTCTTT	CSARISLTPDTEAFF
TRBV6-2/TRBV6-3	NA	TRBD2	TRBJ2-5	TGTGCCAGCAGTCGTTACCTACCAGCGGGGGGCCAAGAGACCCAGTACTTC	CASSRYLPAGGQETQYF
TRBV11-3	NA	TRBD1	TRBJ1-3	TGTGCCAGCAGCGCGGGACAGCCTGGAAACACCATATATTTT	CASSAGQPGNTIYF
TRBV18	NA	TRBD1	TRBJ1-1	TGTGCCAGCTCTCTGGACAGGGGGGGTGTCACTGAAGCTTTCTTT	CASSLDRGGVTEAFF
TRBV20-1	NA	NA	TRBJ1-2	TGCAGTGCTAGTCAGACCGACAAGGTCCCCTATGGCTACACCTTC	CSASQTDKVPYGYTF
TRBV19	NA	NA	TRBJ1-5	TGTGCCAGTAGTATAGAAGGAGTCCGAAAGCCCCAGCATTTT	CASSIEGVRKPQHF
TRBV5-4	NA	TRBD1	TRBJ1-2	TGTGCCAGCAGCTTGGAATACTGGACAGGGAATGACTATGGCTACACCTTC	CASSLEYWTGNDYGYTF